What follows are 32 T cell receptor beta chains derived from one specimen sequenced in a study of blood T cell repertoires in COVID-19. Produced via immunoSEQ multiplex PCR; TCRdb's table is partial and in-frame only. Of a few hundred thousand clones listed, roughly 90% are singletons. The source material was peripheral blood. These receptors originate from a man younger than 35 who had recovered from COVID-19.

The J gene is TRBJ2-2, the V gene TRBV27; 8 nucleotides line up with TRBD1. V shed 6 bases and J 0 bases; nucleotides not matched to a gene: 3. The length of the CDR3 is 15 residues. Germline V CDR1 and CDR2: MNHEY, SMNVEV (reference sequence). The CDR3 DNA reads TGTGCCAGCAGGGGACAGGCAGCGAACACCGGGGAGCTGTTTTTT. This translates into CASRGQAANTGELFF.

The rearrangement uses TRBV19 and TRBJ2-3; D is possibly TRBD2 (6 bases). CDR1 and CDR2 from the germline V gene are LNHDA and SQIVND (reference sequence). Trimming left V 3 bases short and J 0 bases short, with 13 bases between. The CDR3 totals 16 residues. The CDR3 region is CASSIRSGRSTDTQYF. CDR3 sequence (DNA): TGTGCCAGTAGTATCAGGAGCGGGCGGAGCACAGATACGCAGTATTTT. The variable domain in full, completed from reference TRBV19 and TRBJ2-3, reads DGGITQSPKYLFRKEGQNVTLSCEQNLNHDAMYWYRQDPGQGLRLIYYSQIVNDFQKGDIAEGYSVSREKKESFPLTVTSAQKNPTAFYLCASSIRSGRSTDTQYFGPGTRLTVL.

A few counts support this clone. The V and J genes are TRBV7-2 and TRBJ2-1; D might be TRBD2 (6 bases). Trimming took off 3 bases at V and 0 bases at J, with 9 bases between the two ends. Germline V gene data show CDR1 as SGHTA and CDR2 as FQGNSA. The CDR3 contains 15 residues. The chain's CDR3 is CASSLGLSSYNEQFF. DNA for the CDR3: TGTGCCAGCAGCTTGGGACTGAGCTCCTACAATGAGCAGTTCTTC.

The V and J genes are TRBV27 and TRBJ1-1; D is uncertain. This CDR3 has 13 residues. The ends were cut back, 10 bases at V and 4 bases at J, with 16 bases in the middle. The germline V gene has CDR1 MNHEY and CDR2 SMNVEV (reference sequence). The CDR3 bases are TGTGCCACCTACCCGGGTGTGGGCACTGAAGCTTTCTTT. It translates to CATYPGVGTEAFF.

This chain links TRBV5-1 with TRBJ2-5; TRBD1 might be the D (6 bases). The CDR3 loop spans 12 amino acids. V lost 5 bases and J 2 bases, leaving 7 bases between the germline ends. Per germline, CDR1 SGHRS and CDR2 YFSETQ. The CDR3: CASSDRQETQYF. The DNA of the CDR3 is TGCGCCAGCAGTGACAGGCAAGAGACCCAGTACTTC.

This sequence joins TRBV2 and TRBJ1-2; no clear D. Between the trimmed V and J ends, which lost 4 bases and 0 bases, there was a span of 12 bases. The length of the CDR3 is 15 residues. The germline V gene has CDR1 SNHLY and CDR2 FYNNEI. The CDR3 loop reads CASSVGPLANYGYTF. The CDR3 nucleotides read TGTGCCAGCAGTGTAGGCCCGCTAGCTAACTATGGCTACACCTTC.

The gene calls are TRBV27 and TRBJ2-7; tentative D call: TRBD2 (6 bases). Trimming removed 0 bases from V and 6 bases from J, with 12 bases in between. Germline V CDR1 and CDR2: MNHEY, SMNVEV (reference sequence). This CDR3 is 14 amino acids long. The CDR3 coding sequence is TGTGCCAGCAGTTTATCGTTTCGGGACTCCGAGCAGTACTTC. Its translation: CASSLSFRDSEQYF.

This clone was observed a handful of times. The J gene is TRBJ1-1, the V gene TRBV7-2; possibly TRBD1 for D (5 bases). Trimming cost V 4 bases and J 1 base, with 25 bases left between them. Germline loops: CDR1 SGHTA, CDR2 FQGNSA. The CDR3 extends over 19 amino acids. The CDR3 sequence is CASSSRPWGPGGSNTEAFF. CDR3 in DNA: TGTGCCAGCAGCTCCCGCCCCTGGGGCCCCGGTGGGTCGAACACTGAAGCTTTCTTT.

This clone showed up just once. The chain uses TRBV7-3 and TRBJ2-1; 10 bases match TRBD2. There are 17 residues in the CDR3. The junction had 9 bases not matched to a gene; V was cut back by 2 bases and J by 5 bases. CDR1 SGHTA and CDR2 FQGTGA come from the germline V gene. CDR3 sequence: CASSLSLAGEDDNEQFF. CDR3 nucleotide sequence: TGTGCCAGCAGCTTATCCCTAGCGGGAGAAGATGACAATGAGCAGTTCTTC.

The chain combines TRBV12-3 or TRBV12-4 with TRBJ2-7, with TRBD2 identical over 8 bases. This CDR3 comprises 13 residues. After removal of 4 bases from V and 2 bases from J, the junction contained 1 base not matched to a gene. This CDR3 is CASSYSGAYEQYF. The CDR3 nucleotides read TGTGCCAGCAGTTATAGCGGGGCCTACGAGCAGTACTTC.

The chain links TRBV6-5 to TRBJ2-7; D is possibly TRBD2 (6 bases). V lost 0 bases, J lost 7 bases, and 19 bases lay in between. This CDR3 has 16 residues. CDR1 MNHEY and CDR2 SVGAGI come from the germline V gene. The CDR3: CASSYSVWDGREEQYF. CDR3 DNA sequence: TGTGCCAGCAGTTACTCAGTATGGGACGGACGGGAGGAGCAGTACTTC.

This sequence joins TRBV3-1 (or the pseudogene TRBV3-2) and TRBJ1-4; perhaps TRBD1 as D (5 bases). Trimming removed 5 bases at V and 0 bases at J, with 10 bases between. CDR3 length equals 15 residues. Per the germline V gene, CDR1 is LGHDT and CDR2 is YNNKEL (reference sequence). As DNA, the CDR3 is TGTGCCAGCAGCGGAGACAGCTCAACTAATGAAAAACTGTTTTTT. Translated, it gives CASSGDSSTNEKLFF.

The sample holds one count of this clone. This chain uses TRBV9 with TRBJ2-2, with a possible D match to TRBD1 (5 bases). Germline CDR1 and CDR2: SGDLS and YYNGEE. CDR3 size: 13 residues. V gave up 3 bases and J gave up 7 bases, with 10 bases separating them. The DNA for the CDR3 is TGTGCCAGCAGCGCATATAGGGGCGGGGAGCTGTTTTTT. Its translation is CASSAYRGGELFF.

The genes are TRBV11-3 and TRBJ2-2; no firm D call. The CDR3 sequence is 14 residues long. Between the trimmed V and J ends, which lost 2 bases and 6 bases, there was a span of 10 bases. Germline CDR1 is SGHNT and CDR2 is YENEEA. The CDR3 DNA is TGTGCCAGCAGCTTAACCAGCGTAGCCGGGGAGCTGTTTTTT. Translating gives CASSLTSVAGELFF.

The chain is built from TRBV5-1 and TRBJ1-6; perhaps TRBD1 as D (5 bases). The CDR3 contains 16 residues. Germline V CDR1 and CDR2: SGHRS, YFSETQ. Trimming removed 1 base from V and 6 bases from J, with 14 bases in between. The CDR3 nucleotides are TGCGCCAGCAGCTTGTCCTTCCGGGGGATTAATTCACCCCTCCACTTT. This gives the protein CASSLSFRGINSPLHF.

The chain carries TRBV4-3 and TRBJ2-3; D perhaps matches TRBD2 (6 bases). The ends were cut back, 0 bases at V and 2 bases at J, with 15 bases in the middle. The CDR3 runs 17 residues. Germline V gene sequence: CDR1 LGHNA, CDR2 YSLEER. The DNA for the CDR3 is TGCGCCAGCAGCCAAGATAGCGGCACCCTCAACACAGATACGCAGTATTTT. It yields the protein CASSQDSGTLNTDTQYF.

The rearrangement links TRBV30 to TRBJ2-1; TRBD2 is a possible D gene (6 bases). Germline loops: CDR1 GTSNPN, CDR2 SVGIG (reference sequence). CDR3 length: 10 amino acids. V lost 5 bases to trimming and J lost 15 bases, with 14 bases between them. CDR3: CAWAGLSRFF. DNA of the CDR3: TGTGCCTGGGCCGGACTATCGCGGTTCTTC.

CDR3 region: CASSSTPRGLRTGELFF. CDR3 nucleotides: TGTGCCAGCAGTTCAACTCCCAGGGGGCTTAGGACCGGGGAGCTGTTTTTT. This chain joins TRBV27 and TRBJ2-2, with 8 bases fitting TRBD1. The CDR3 is made up of 17 amino acids. V lost 4 bases and J lost 5; bases outside the gene matches: 12. The germline V gene encodes CDR1 MNHEY and CDR2 SMNVEV (reference sequence).

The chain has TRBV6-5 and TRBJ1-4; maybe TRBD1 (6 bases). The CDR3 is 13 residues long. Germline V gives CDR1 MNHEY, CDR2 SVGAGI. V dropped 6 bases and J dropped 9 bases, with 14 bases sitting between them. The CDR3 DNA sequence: TGTGCCAGCAGCGGGGAGGGGGTGAAAAAACTGTTTTTT. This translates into CASSGEGVKKLFF.

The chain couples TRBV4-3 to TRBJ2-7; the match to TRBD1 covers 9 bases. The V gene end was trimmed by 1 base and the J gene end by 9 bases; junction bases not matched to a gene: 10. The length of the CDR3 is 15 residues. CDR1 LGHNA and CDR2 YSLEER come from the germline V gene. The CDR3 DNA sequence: TGCGCCAGCAGCCAAGCGTACAGGGGGCGCGTTGGGCAGTACTTC. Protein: CASSQAYRGRVGQYF.

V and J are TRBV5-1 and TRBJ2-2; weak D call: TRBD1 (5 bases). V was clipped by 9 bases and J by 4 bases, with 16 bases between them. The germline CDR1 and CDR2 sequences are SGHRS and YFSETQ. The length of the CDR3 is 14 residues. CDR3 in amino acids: CATSGQGSTGELFF. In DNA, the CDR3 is TGCGCCACCTCGGGCCAGGGTAGCACCGGGGAGCTGTTTTTT.

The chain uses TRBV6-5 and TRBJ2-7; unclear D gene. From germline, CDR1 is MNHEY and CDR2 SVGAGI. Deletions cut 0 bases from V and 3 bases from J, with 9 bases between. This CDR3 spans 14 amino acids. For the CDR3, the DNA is TGTGCCAGCAGTTACTCGAGGCAAATCTACGAGCAGTACTTC. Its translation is CASSYSRQIYEQYF.

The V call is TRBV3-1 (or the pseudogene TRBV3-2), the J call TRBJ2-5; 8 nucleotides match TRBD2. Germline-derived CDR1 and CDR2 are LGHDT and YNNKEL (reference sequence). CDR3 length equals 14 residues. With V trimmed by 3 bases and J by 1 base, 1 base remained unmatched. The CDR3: CASSQGLGQETQYF. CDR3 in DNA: TGTGCCAGCAGCCAGGGACTAGGCCAAGAGACCCAGTACTTC.

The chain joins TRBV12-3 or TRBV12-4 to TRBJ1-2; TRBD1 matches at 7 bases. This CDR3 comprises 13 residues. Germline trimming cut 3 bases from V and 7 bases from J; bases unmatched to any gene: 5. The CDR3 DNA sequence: TGTGCCAGCAGTTTTGAGGGGGCCGGTGGCTACACCTTC. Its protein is CASSFEGAGGYTF.

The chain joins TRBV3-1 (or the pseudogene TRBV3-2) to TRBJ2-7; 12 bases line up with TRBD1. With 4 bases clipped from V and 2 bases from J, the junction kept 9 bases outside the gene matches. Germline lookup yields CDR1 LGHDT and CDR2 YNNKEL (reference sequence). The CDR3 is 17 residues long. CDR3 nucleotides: TGTGCCAGCAGCCCAGTATCGGGACAGGGGGCAACCTACGAGCAGTACTTC. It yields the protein CASSPVSGQGATYEQYF.

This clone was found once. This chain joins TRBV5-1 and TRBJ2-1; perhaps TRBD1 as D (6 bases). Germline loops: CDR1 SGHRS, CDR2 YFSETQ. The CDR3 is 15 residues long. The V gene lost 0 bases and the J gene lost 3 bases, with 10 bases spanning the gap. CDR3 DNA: TGCGCCAGCAGCTTGGACAGGGTCTACTACAATGAGCAGTTCTTC. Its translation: CASSLDRVYYNEQFF.

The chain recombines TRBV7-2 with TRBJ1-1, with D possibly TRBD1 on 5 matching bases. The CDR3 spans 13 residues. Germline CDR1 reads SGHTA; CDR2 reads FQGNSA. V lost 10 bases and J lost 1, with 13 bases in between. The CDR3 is CATRPGGNTEAFF. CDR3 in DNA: TGTGCCACCCGTCCGGGGGGGAACACTGAAGCTTTCTTT.

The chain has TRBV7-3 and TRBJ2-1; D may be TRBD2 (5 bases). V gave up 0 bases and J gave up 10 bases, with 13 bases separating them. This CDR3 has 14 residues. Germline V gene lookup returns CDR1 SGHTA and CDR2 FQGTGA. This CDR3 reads CASSLTREGPEQFF. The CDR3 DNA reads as TGTGCCAGCAGCTTAACGCGCGAGGGCCCAGAGCAGTTCTTC. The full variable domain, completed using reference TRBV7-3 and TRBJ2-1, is GAGVSQTPSNKVTEKGKYVELRCDPISGHTALYWYRQSLGQGPEFLIYFQGTGAADDSGLPNDRFFAVRPEGSVSTLKIQRTERGDSAVYLCASSLTREGPEQFFGPGTRLTVL.

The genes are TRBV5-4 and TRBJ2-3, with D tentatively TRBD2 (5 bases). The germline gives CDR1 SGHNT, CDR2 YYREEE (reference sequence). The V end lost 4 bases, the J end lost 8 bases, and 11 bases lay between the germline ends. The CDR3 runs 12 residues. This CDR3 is CASSVLEGTQYF. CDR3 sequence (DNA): TGTGCCAGCAGCGTGCTCGAGGGTACGCAGTATTTT. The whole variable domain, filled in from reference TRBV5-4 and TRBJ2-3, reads ETGVTQSPTHLIKTRGQQVTLRCSSQSGHNTVSWYQQALGQGPQFIFQYYREEENGRGNFPPRFSGLQFPNYSSELNVNALELDDSALYLCASSVLEGTQYFGPGTRLTVL.

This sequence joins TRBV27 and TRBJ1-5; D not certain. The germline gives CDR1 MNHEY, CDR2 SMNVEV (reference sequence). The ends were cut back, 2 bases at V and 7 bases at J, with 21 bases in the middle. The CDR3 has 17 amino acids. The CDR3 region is CASSLRGMADSRQPQHF. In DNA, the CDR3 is TGTGCCAGCAGTTTACGTGGGATGGCGGACTCAAGGCAGCCCCAGCATTTT.

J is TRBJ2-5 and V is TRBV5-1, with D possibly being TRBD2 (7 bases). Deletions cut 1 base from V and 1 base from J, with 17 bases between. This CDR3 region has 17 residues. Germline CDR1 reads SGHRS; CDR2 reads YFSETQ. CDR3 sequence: CASSLWGRGAIQETQYF. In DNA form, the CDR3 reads TGCGCCAGCAGCTTGTGGGGACGGGGGGCGATCCAAGAGACCCAGTACTTC.

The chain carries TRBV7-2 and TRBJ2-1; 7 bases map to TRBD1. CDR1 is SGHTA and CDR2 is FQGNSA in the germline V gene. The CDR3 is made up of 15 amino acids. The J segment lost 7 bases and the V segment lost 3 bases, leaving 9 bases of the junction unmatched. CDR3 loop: CASSFLEGAQNEQFF. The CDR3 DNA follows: TGTGCCAGCAGCTTTTTAGAGGGGGCACAAAATGAGCAGTTCTTC.